Below, 30 T cell receptor beta chains from the same sample are listed, as sequenced in a study of T cell responses to AZD1222 COVID-19 vaccine. This table comes from immunoSEQ multiplex PCR, and its TCRdb copy is limited to in-frame clones, with some not included. The table records 150,000 to 200,000 clones, roughly nine tenths of them present only once. The sample here was peripheral blood, taken on day 0 of AZD1222 vaccination. The receptor set was obtained from an adult in good health.

V is TRBV7-9 and J is TRBJ1-2, with D possibly matching TRBD1 (6 bases). The germline V and J ends were trimmed by 5 bases and 8 bases, with 12 bases remaining between them. The CDR3 is 12 amino acids. Germline V gene lookup returns CDR1 SEHNR and CDR2 FQNEAQ (reference sequence). The CDR3 loop is CASSAGVQGYTF. CDR3 bases: TGTGCCAGCAGCGCAGGGGTTCAGGGCTACACCTTC.

V gene TRBV2 combines with J gene TRBJ2-1, with 10 bases matching TRBD2. With V trimmed by 2 bases and J by 5 bases, 6 bases remained unmatched. Germline V lookup: CDR1 SNHLY, CDR2 FYNNEI. The CDR3 spans 16 residues. CDR3 sequence (DNA): TGTGCCAGCAGTGAAATCTTAGCGGGGGGAAACAATGAGCAGTTCTTC. Translating it yields CASSEILAGGNNEQFF.

The gene calls are TRBV7-2 and TRBJ2-1, with TRBD2 identical over 12 bases. The CDR3 extends over 17 amino acids. Trimming at V came to 1 base and at J to 7 bases, leaving 8 bases not matched to a gene. CDR1 is SGHTA, CDR2 FQGNSA, per germline. CDR3 protein: CASSLGRSSGGANEQFF. The CDR3 DNA sequence: TGTGCCAGCAGCTTAGGTCGCTCTAGCGGGGGGGCGAATGAGCAGTTCTTC. The full variable domain, its missing parts supplied by reference TRBV7-2 and TRBJ2-1, is GAGVSQSPSNKVTEKGKDVELRCDPISGHTALYWYRQSLGQGLEFLIYFQGNSAPDKSGLPSDRFSAERTGGSVSTLTIQRTQQEDSAVYLCASSLGRSSGGANEQFFGPGTRLTVL.

V gene TRBV29-1 combines with J gene TRBJ2-1; D may be TRBD2 (6 bases). The CDR3 extends over 14 amino acids. Trimming left V 4 bases short and J 4 bases short, with 14 bases between. Germline CDR1 SQVTM, CDR2 ANQGSEA. The CDR3 sequence is CSVAGSAGYNEQFF. In nucleotides, the CDR3 is TGCAGCGTTGCTGGGTCTGCGGGATACAATGAGCAGTTCTTC.

The chain carries TRBV5-1 and TRBJ2-3, with 7 bases identical to TRBD1. The CDR3 loop spans 16 amino acids. CDR1 is SGHRS, CDR2 YFSETQ, per germline. The V segment lost 1 base and the J segment 2 bases; nucleotides outside the gene matches: 7. In nucleotides, the CDR3 is TGCGCCAGCAGCTTGATGGGACAGATTAACACAGATACGCAGTATTTT. Translation gives CASSLMGQINTDTQYF.

The J gene is TRBJ1-3, the V gene TRBV30; unclear D gene. The V gene's germline CDR1 is GTSNPN and CDR2 SVGIG (reference sequence). V was clipped by 0 bases and J by 6 bases, with 15 bases between them. The CDR3 has 15 amino acids. Written as DNA, the CDR3 is TGTGCCTGGAGTGTAGAAGCGGCATACCCAAACACCATATATTTT. Translated: CAWSVEAAYPNTIYF.

The chain couples TRBV28 to TRBJ2-2, with D tentatively TRBD1 (5 bases). CDR3 length: 17 residues. The V gene's germline CDR1 is MDHEN and CDR2 SYDVKM. Trimming pared 2 bases from V and 3 bases from J, leaving 16 bases between. The CDR3 DNA reads TGTGCCAGCAGTTTAAACAAGGGGATGACGCACACCGGGGAGCTGTTTTTT. This encodes CASSLNKGMTHTGELFF.

The chain couples TRBV5-5 to TRBJ2-1; D is ambiguous. The CDR3 runs to 14 residues. Trimming removed 4 bases at V and 10 bases at J, with 18 bases between. CDR1 is SGHKS, CDR2 YYEKEE, per germline (reference sequence). CDR3 amino acids: CASSPRPDIGEQFF. In DNA, the CDR3 is TGTGCCAGCAGCCCACGGCCCGACATCGGCGAGCAGTTCTTC.

As regards this clone: This specimen includes other DNA sequences encoding the same CDR3. The rearrangement joins TRBV27 to TRBJ2-7, with TRBD2 matching over 7 bases. Germline CDR1 reads MNHEY; CDR2 reads SMNVEV (reference sequence). This CDR3 region has 14 residues. J gave up 0 bases and V 4 bases, and 3 bases lay outside the gene matches. In DNA, the CDR3 is TGTGCCAGCAGTTCCGGCGGGAGCTCCTACGAGCAGTACTTC. It encodes CASSSGGSSYEQYF.

V gene TRBV14 combines with J gene TRBJ1-5; D is uncertain. V was cut by 1 base and J by 3 bases, with 7 bases left in between. The CDR3 consists of 14 residues. The V gene's germline CDR1 is SGHDN and CDR2 FVKESK. Written as DNA, the CDR3 is TGTGCCAGCAGCCAAGGTCGGCACAATCAGCCCCAGCATTTT. Its protein product is CASSQGRHNQPQHF.

This clone has just one count. Other nucleotide sequences in the sample specify the same CDR3. The chain has TRBV7-9 and TRBJ1-1; 7 bases align to TRBD1. V trimming: 5 bases; J trimming: 1 base; junction bases outside the gene matches: 4. CDR1 SEHNR and CDR2 FQNEAQ come from the germline V gene (reference sequence). This CDR3 has 14 amino acids. CDR3: CASSPRTGNTEAFF. The CDR3 DNA reads TGTGCCAGCAGCCCGAGGACAGGGAACACTGAAGCTTTCTTT.

The V gene is TRBV7-2, the J gene TRBJ2-1; TRBD1 aligns across 8 bases. The trim removed 2 bases at V and 8 bases at J, leaving 8 bases unmatched. Per the germline V gene, CDR1 is SGHTA and CDR2 is FQGNSA. There are 15 residues in the CDR3. The CDR3: CASSLFVRGRDEQFF. In DNA form, the CDR3 reads TGTGCCAGCAGCTTATTTGTCAGGGGGCGGGATGAGCAGTTCTTC. Full variable domain (outside the CDR3, taken from reference TRBV7-2 and TRBJ2-1): GAGVSQSPSNKVTEKGKDVELRCDPISGHTALYWYRQSLGQGLEFLIYFQGNSAPDKSGLPSDRFSAERTGGSVSTLTIQRTQQEDSAVYLCASSLFVRGRDEQFFGPGTRLTVL.

The rearrangement links TRBV9 to TRBJ2-7; 9 bases are shared with TRBD1. The V gene's germline CDR1 is SGDLS and CDR2 YYNGEE. The CDR3 has 13 amino acids. Trimming cost V 3 bases and J 6 bases; bases outside gene matches: 4. CDR3 loop: CASSATGQGEQYF. The CDR3, as DNA: TGTGCCAGCAGCGCCACGGGACAGGGCGAGCAGTACTTC.

This clone has only one observation. J is TRBJ2-1 and V is TRBV28, with D possibly TRBD2 on 5 matching bases. The CDR3 covers 14 residues. In germline, CDR1 is MDHEN, CDR2 SYDVKM. Deletions cut 6 bases from V and 8 bases from J, with 17 bases between. This CDR3 is CASRGAAVNDEQFF. In DNA, the CDR3 is TGTGCCAGCAGGGGAGCCGCCGTCAACGATGAGCAGTTCTTC.

In this sample, this clone turned up once. The chain recombines TRBV29-1 with TRBJ2-1; D unresolved. Trimming shortened V by 6 bases and J by 10 bases, and 13 bases separated the two germline ends. This CDR3 comprises 11 residues. Per germline, CDR1 SQVTM and CDR2 ANQGSEA. As DNA, the CDR3 is TGCAGCGTCAGTCCCACTCGAGAGCAGTTCTTC. Translation: CSVSPTREQFF.

V is TRBV3-1 (or the pseudogene TRBV3-2) and J is TRBJ2-7, with 9 bases that match TRBD2. The germline V gene encodes CDR1 LGHDT and CDR2 YNNKEL (reference sequence). Trimming removed 4 bases from V and 2 bases from J; junction bases left unmatched: 6. The CDR3 is made up of 15 amino acids. Here the CDR3 DNA reads TGTGCCAGCAGCCGAACTAGCGGGCTGACCTACGAGCAGTACTTC. Its protein product is CASSRTSGLTYEQYF.

This clone was detected only a few times. This chain uses TRBV3-1 (or the pseudogene TRBV3-2) with TRBJ2-1, with 14 bases identical to TRBD2. CDR3 length equals 16 residues. Germline V lookup: CDR1 LGHDT, CDR2 YNNKEL (reference sequence). The V gene end was trimmed by 5 bases and the J gene end by 8 bases; junction bases not matched to a gene: 8. The CDR3 here is CASSKRLAGGPDEQFF. The CDR3 DNA follows: TGTGCCAGCAGCAAACGACTAGCGGGAGGGCCCGATGAGCAGTTCTTC.

A remark on this clone: The DNA is left out, because the CDR3 cannot be placed on it with certainty; the CDR3 is given as TCRdb lists it. The rearrangement joins TRBV27 to TRBJ2-3; whether TRBD1, the table's D call, matches the DNA was not checked. Germline V lookup: CDR1 MNHEY, CDR2 SMNVEV (reference sequence). The CDR3 sequence runs 12 residues, both termini included. The CDR3 here is CASSFGTGTENF.

This chain joins TRBV28 and TRBJ1-2; TRBD1 is a possible D gene (6 bases). The CDR3 length is 15 residues. Deletions cut 5 bases from V and 4 bases from J, with 17 bases between. Per germline, CDR1 MDHEN and CDR2 SYDVKM. CDR3 coding DNA: TGTGCCAGCAGTCGAGACACCGGGACACCCTATGGCTACACCTTC. It is translated as CASSRDTGTPYGYTF.

The chain links TRBV7-9 to TRBJ2-3; TRBD2 matches at 12 bases. Germline values: CDR1 SEHNR, CDR2 FQNEAQ (reference sequence). This CDR3 is built from 19 residues. V shed 4 bases and J 2 bases; nucleotides not matched to a gene: 13. The CDR3, as DNA: TGTGCCAGCAGCTCGGGGAGAGACCGGACTAGCGGGAACACAGATACGCAGTATTTT. It specifies CASSSGRDRTSGNTDTQYF. The entire variable domain, with the rest obtained from reference TRBV7-9 and TRBJ2-3, is as follows: DTGVSQNPRHKITKRGQNVTFRCDPISEHNRLYWYRQTLGQGPEFLTYFQNEAQLEKSRLLSDRFSAERPKGSFSTLEIQRTEQGDSAMYLCASSSGRDRTSGNTDTQYFGPGTRLTVL.

The J gene is TRBJ1-2, the V gene TRBV30; possibly TRBD1 for D (6 bases). Trimming stripped 4 bases from V and 5 bases from J, with 14 bases between. The CDR3 contains 13 residues. The germline V gene has CDR1 GTSNPN and CDR2 SVGIG (reference sequence). CDR3 region: CAWNPGAGYGYTF. The CDR3 DNA reads as TGTGCCTGGAACCCAGGGGCGGGGTATGGCTACACCTTC.

The J gene is TRBJ2-3, the V gene TRBV5-4, with 7 bases fitting TRBD2. The CDR3 loop spans 17 amino acids. V lost 4 bases and J lost 5; bases outside the gene matches: 16. Germline CDR1 SGHNT, CDR2 YYREEE (reference sequence). CDR3 sequence reads: CASSPRALRGSGDTQYF. For the CDR3, the DNA is TGTGCCAGCAGCCCGCGGGCTTTGCGCGGGAGCGGAGATACGCAGTATTTT.

This chain joins TRBV30 and TRBJ2-7, with 8 nucleotides matching TRBD2. The V and J ends lost 5 bases and 0 bases, in that order; junction bases with no gene match: 9. The CDR3 loop spans 15 amino acids. The germline V gene has CDR1 GTSNPN and CDR2 SVGIG (reference sequence). The CDR3 region is CAWGTKRGFSYEQYF. For the CDR3, the DNA is TGTGCCTGGGGCACTAAGCGGGGGTTCTCCTACGAGCAGTACTTC.

This clone was counted between two and nine times. The sample has other DNA sequences that encode this CDR3 too. The chain has TRBV30 and TRBJ1-2; no clear D. Trimming took 2 bases from V and 5 from J, leaving 6 bases between them. This CDR3 has 11 residues. CDR1 and CDR2 (germline): GTSNPN, SVGIG (reference sequence). CDR3 sequence (DNA): TGTGCCTGGAGTTCGGTATATGGCTACACCTTC. This sequence encodes CAWSSVYGYTF.

This sequence joins TRBV7-3 and TRBJ2-7, with 7 bases lining up with TRBD2. The CDR3 extends over 15 amino acids. With 2 bases clipped from V and 5 bases from J, the junction kept 9 bases outside the gene matches. Germline CDR1 and CDR2: SGHTA and FQGTGA. For the CDR3, the DNA is TGTGCCAGCAGCTTAGGCGGGACTACCCCCCACGAGCAGTACTTC. Translating gives CASSLGGTTPHEQYF.

The rearrangement links TRBV7-2 to TRBJ2-1, with D perhaps matching TRBD2 (6 bases). The ends were cut back, 6 bases at V and 7 bases at J, with 10 bases in the middle. The V gene's germline CDR1 is SGHTA and CDR2 FQGNSA. There are 12 residues in the CDR3. CDR3 sequence reads: CASSRRGNEQFF. The CDR3 DNA reads as TGTGCCAGCAGTAGACGGGGGAATGAGCAGTTCTTC. Full variable domain (missing parts from reference TRBV7-2 and TRBJ2-1): GAGVSQSPSNKVTEKGKDVELRCDPISGHTALYWYRQSLGQGLEFLIYFQGNSAPDKSGLPSDRFSAERTGGSVSTLTIQRTQQEDSAVYLCASSRRGNEQFFGPGTRLTVL.

The gene calls are TRBV24-1 and TRBJ2-2; the D is unclear. V shed 9 bases and J shed 2 bases, with 9 bases lying between them. The CDR3 is 13 amino acids. CDR1 and CDR2 from the germline V gene are KGHDR and SFDVKD. The CDR3 bases are TGTGCCACCTCGGTCGCCAACACCGGGGAGCTGTTTTTT. It codes for CATSVANTGELFF.

A note on this clone: Other DNA variants within this sample encode the same CDR3. The CDR3 nucleotides are TGCGCCAGCAGCCCCGGGACAGGGACCTACGAGCAGTACTTC. Its translation: CASSPGTGTYEQYF. The rearrangement links TRBV4-3 to TRBJ2-7; 9 positions agree with TRBD1. Per the germline V gene, CDR1 is LGHNA and CDR2 is YSLEER. CDR3 length equals 14 residues. V was clipped by 4 bases and J by 2 bases; unmatched bases: 3.

The chain combines TRBV28 with TRBJ1-2; TRBD1 matches at 7 bases. The V gene end was trimmed by 7 bases and the J gene end by 2 bases; junction bases not matched to a gene: 13. CDR1 and CDR2 (germline): MDHEN, SYDVKM. This CDR3 has 16 amino acids. CDR3 DNA: TGTGCCAGCAACGGCCAGGGGGTTAACACCAACTATGGCTACACCTTC. Its translation: CASNGQGVNTNYGYTF.

The chain joins TRBV9 to TRBJ1-6; D unresolved. There are 13 residues in the CDR3. Trimming cost V 0 bases and J 8 bases, with 6 bases left between them. Germline V gene data show CDR1 as SGDLS and CDR2 as YYNGEE. The CDR3 protein is CASSVAGDSPLHF. The CDR3 coding sequence is TGTGCCAGCAGCGTAGCTGGCGATTCACCCCTCCACTTT.